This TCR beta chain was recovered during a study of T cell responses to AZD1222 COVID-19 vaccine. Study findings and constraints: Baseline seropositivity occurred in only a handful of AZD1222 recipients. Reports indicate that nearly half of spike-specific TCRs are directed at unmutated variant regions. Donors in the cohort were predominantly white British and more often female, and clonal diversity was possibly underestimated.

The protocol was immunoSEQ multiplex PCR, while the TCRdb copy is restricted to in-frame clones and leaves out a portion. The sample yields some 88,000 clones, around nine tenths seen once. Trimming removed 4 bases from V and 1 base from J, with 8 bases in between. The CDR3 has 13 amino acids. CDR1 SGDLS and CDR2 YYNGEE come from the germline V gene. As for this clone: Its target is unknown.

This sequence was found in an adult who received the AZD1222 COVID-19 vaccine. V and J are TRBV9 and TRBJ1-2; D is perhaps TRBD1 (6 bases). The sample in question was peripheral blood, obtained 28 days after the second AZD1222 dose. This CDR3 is CASSKDSNYGYTF. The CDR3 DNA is TGTGCCAGCAGCAAGGACAGTAACTATGGCTACACCTTC.